The next 21 T cell receptor beta chains were all read from a single sample in a study of T cell responses to AZD1222 COVID-19 vaccine. Clones were read by immunoSEQ multiplex PCR, and TCRdb kept only the in-frame ones, dropping some. The sample holds some 100,000 clones; around 90% are singletons and the top ten take around 1.8%. Sequenced here: peripheral blood, sampled on day 0 of AZD1222 vaccination. These receptors were taken from an adult in good health.

The chain recombines TRBV30 with TRBJ2-2; no reliable D call. The CDR3 has 10 residues. Trimming took off 5 bases at V and 3 bases at J, with 1 base between the two ends. CDR1 is GTSNPN and CDR2 is SVGIG in the germline V gene (reference sequence). CDR3 DNA: TGTGCCTGGTACACCGGGGAGCTGTTTTTT. This gives the protein CAWYTGELFF.

The chain employs TRBV6-5 and TRBJ2-3; 7 bases match TRBD1. J was trimmed by 0 bases and V by 4 bases; bases with no gene match: 4. Germline loops: CDR1 MNHEY, CDR2 SVGAGI. The CDR3 is made up of 15 amino acids. The CDR3 loop is CASSLLGQSTDTQYF. CDR3 sequence (DNA): TGTGCCAGCAGTTTACTGGGACAGAGCACAGATACGCAGTATTTT.

J is TRBJ2-3 and V is TRBV19, with 7 bases fitting TRBD2. The CDR3 consists of 15 residues. V trimming: 4 bases; J trimming: 3 bases; junction bases outside the gene matches: 7. Germline loops: CDR1 LNHDA, CDR2 SQIVND (reference sequence). CDR3: CASSTSAGATDTQYF. The DNA for the CDR3 is TGTGCCAGTAGTACATCGGCGGGAGCGACAGATACGCAGTATTTT. Full variable domain (outside the CDR3, taken from reference TRBV19 and TRBJ2-3): DGGITQSPKYLFRKEGQNVTLSCEQNLNHDAMYWYRQDPGQGLRLIYYSQIVNDFQKGDIAEGYSVSREKKESFPLTVTSAQKNPTAFYLCASSTSAGATDTQYFGPGTRLTVL.

This clone was picked up one time. The chain is built from TRBV18 and TRBJ2-2; 13 positions agree with TRBD2. This CDR3 is 16 amino acids long. Germline assignment: CDR1 KGHSH and CDR2 LQKENI. Unmatched junction bases numbered 2, after V lost 3 bases and J lost 4 bases. CDR3 coding DNA: TGTGCCAGCTCACCGGGACTAGCGGGGAGCACCGGGGAGCTGTTTTTT. It yields the protein CASSPGLAGSTGELFF.

The chain carries TRBV2 and TRBJ1-1; D is undetermined. The CDR3 consists of 13 residues. The ends were cut back, 6 bases at V and 3 bases at J, with 11 bases in the middle. Germline V gives CDR1 SNHLY, CDR2 FYNNEI. The DNA of the CDR3 is TGTGCCAGCAGACTAACGAGCGACACTGAAGCTTTCTTT. Translated, it gives CASRLTSDTEAFF.

This rearrangement joins TRBV6-6 to TRBJ1-3; D uncertain. The germline V gene has CDR1 MNHNY and CDR2 SVGAGI (reference sequence). V gave up 5 bases and J gave up 0 bases, with 5 bases separating them. CDR3 size: 13 residues. Here the CDR3 DNA reads TGTGCCAGCAGTGGACCCTCTGGAAACACCATATATTTT. This sequence encodes CASSGPSGNTIYF.

This chain uses TRBV5-1 with TRBJ1-6; a possible D gene is TRBD1 (5 bases). Germline CDR1 is SGHRS and CDR2 is YFSETQ. The CDR3 loop spans 14 amino acids. Trimming took 0 bases from V and 10 from J, leaving 11 bases between them. Written as DNA, the CDR3 is TGCGCCAGCAGCTTGGGTCGGGGGGACTCACCCCTCCACTTT. This gives the protein CASSLGRGDSPLHF.

In this sample, this clone turned up a few times. This chain connects TRBV7-9 to TRBJ1-3; no clear D. Per the germline V gene, CDR1 is SEHNR and CDR2 is FQNEAQ (reference sequence). V was shortened by 3 bases and J by 0 bases, with 3 bases between the two germline ends. CDR3 length: 13 amino acids. Here the CDR3 reads CASSFVSGNTIYF. The CDR3 DNA reads TGTGCCAGCAGCTTCGTCTCTGGAAACACCATATATTTT. The complete variable domain, with remaining parts taken from reference TRBV7-9 and TRBJ1-3, reads DTGVSQNPRHKITKRGQNVTFRCDPISEHNRLYWYRQTLGQGPEFLTYFQNEAQLEKSRLLSDRFSAERPKGSFSTLEIQRTEQGDSAMYLCASSFVSGNTIYFGEGSWLTVV.

The chain uses TRBV6-5 and TRBJ2-7; possible D gene TRBD1, 5 bases. V was trimmed by 6 bases and J by 1 base, leaving 10 bases between them. The CDR3 totals 13 residues. CDR1 and CDR2 from the germline V gene are MNHEY and SVGAGI. The CDR3 DNA sequence: TGTGCCAGCAGGGGTGACAGTTCCTACGAGCAGTACTTC. The encoded protein is CASRGDSSYEQYF.

The CDR3 coding sequence is TGTGCCAGCAGCCCAGGACTAGCGGGAGGCCCAAACAATGAGCAGTTCTTC. Protein: CASSPGLAGGPNNEQFF. The chain carries TRBV7-2 and TRBJ2-1; TRBD2 matches at 14 bases. This CDR3 has 17 amino acids. The germline V gene encodes CDR1 SGHTA and CDR2 FQGNSA. Losses at the gene ends were 5 bases for V and 5 bases for J; bases not matched to a gene: 8.

The J gene is TRBJ1-1, the V gene TRBV5-8, with D unresolved. The CDR3 spans 9 residues. V lost 2 bases and J lost 7, with 0 bases in between. The germline gives CDR1 SGHTS, CDR2 YDEGEE. The CDR3 DNA reads as TGTGCCAGCAGCTTTGAAGCTTTCTTT. Its translation: CASSFEAFF.

This clone was counted once. This sequence joins TRBV9 and TRBJ1-6, with D perhaps matching TRBD1 (6 bases). The CDR3 contains 15 residues. CDR1 and CDR2 (germline): SGDLS, YYNGEE. V shed 3 bases and J shed 10 bases, with 17 bases lying between them. CDR3: CASSGDHRVESPLHF. The CDR3 DNA reads TGTGCCAGCAGCGGGGACCACAGGGTCGAGTCACCCCTCCACTTT.

The chain is built from TRBV27 and TRBJ1-5; D not resolved. V was trimmed by 4 bases and J by 5 bases, leaving 9 bases between them. This CDR3 region has 13 residues. Germline CDR1 reads MNHEY; CDR2 reads SMNVEV (reference sequence). The CDR3 here is CASSWAAHQPQHF. DNA of the CDR3: TGTGCCAGCAGTTGGGCAGCCCATCAGCCCCAGCATTTT.

This chain joins TRBV6-2 or TRBV6-3 and TRBJ2-1; 12 bases are a match to TRBD2. Per germline, CDR1 MNHEY and CDR2 SVGEGT. This CDR3 has 17 residues. V shed 3 bases, J shed 6 bases, and the junction held 9 bases outside the gene matches. The CDR3 protein is CASSYSRTSGISNEQFF. CDR3 coding DNA: TGTGCCAGCAGTTATTCAAGGACTAGCGGGATCTCCAATGAGCAGTTCTTC.

The J gene is TRBJ1-1, the V gene TRBV7-2; D call uncertain. CDR3 length: 13 amino acids. The germline V and J ends were trimmed by 2 bases and 3 bases, with 7 bases remaining between them. The germline gives CDR1 SGHTA, CDR2 FQGNSA. CDR3 in amino acids: CASSLKAYTEAFF. The DNA for the CDR3 is TGTGCCAGCAGCTTAAAGGCGTACACTGAAGCTTTCTTT. Full variable domain (missing parts from reference TRBV7-2 and TRBJ1-1): GAGVSQSPSNKVTEKGKDVELRCDPISGHTALYWYRQSLGQGLEFLIYFQGNSAPDKSGLPSDRFSAERTGGSVSTLTIQRTQQEDSAVYLCASSLKAYTEAFFGQGTRLTVV.

V and J are TRBV19 and TRBJ1-5; tentative D call: TRBD1 (6 bases). The germline gives CDR1 LNHDA, CDR2 SQIVND (reference sequence). The V end was cut by 5 bases, the J end by 7 bases, with 12 bases between. The CDR3 runs to 13 residues. The chain's CDR3 is CASSEGTRQPQHF. The CDR3 bases are TGTGCCAGTAGTGAAGGGACAAGACAGCCCCAGCATTTT.

The chain couples TRBV9 to TRBJ2-6; no reliable D call. The CDR3 extends over 16 amino acids. Trimming cost V 1 base and J 0 bases, with 8 bases left between them. Germline V lookup: CDR1 SGDLS, CDR2 YYNGEE. The CDR3 DNA reads TGTGCCAGCAGCGTACAGTCAGACTCTGGGGCCAACGTCCTGACTTTC. It encodes CASSVQSDSGANVLTF. The entire variable domain, with the rest obtained from reference TRBV9 and TRBJ2-6, is as follows: DSGVTQTPKHLITATGQRVTLRCSPRSGDLSVYWYQQSLDQGLQFLIQYYNGEERAKGNILERFSAQQFPDLHSELNLSSLELGDSALYFCASSVQSDSGANVLTFGAGSRLTVL.

The chain uses TRBV11-3 and TRBJ1-1, with unresolved D. The CDR3 spans 14 residues. The ends were cut back, 2 bases at V and 4 bases at J, with 11 bases in the middle. Germline loops: CDR1 SGHNT, CDR2 YENEEA. Here the CDR3 reads CASSLNAGGTEAFF. CDR3 DNA: TGTGCCAGCAGCTTAAACGCGGGTGGCACTGAAGCTTTCTTT.

V is TRBV21-1 and J is TRBJ1-2. TRBV21-1 is tagged as a pseudogene. The CDR3 covers 16 residues. The CDR3 protein is CASSKLWRGDDYGYTF. For the CDR3, the DNA is TGTGCCAGCAGCAAATTGTGGAGGGGGGACGACTATGGCTACACCTTC.

The chain couples TRBV6-4 to TRBJ2-3, with 11 bases lining up with TRBD1. Germline values: CDR1 MRHNA, CDR2 SNTAGT. The CDR3 is made up of 16 amino acids. V lost 3 bases and J lost 4; bases outside the gene matches: 6. Written as DNA, the CDR3 is TGTGCCAGCAGTGAAAAGGGACAGGGGGGTGCAGATACGCAGTATTTT. Amino acid sequence: CASSEKGQGGADTQYF.

The rearrangement uses TRBV5-1 and TRBJ2-5; 7 nucleotides align to TRBD2. The length of the CDR3 is 15 residues. V dropped 4 bases and J dropped 2; count of bases not matched to a gene: 8. The germline CDR1 and CDR2 sequences are SGHRS and YFSETQ. The CDR3 loop reads CASSQALAEQETQYF. The CDR3 DNA reads TGCGCCAGCAGCCAAGCCCTAGCGGAACAAGAGACCCAGTACTTC.